The 12 T cell receptor beta chains in this list originate from one sample, sequenced in a study of blood T cells in healthy people across ages. Sample-barcoded 5' priming and a J-beta primer mix drove a second PCR of roughly 6 to 12 cycles. From the 5' RACE reads, TCRdb called clonotypes with MiXCR, one entry per CDR3 protein. The table includes 1.8 million or so distinct CDR3 sequences, about 39% detected once. The source material was blood. The receptor set was obtained from a human donor in good health.

This rearrangement joins TRBV7-2 to TRBJ1-1; D gene unclear. The germline gives CDR1 SGHTA, CDR2 FQGNSA. The CDR3 contains 17 residues. V was shortened by 1 base and J by 5 bases, with 20 bases between the two germline ends. The CDR3 DNA sequence: TGTGCCAGCAGCTTAGTGTTGGGCCCCGGAAGAGGGACTGAAGCTTTCTTT. Translating it yields CASSLVLGPGRGTEAFF.

The V gene is TRBV9, the J gene TRBJ2-2; D tentatively fits TRBD1 or TRBD2 (6 bases each). Germline-derived CDR1 and CDR2 are SGDLS and YYNGEE. V was cut by 0 bases and J by 3 bases, with 18 bases left in between. This CDR3 comprises 18 residues. The CDR3 DNA is TGTGCCAGCAGCGTAGGGTGGGGGGCAGGGAGCGACACCGGGGAGCTGTTTTTT. This encodes CASSVGWGAGSDTGELFF.

This clonotype occurred a few times. One end of the junction varies from germline; a read error may be responsible. The chain joins TRBV14 to TRBJ2-4; TRBD1 matches at 7 bases. This CDR3 is built from 13 residues. In germline, CDR1 is SGHDN, CDR2 FVKESK. CDR3 loop: CASSKGTENIQYF. The CDR3 region has the DNA TGCGCCAGCAGCAAAGGGACAGAAAACATTCAGTACTTC.

With respect to this clonotype: The junction departs from the called germline gene at one end, perhaps through a read error. The rearrangement uses TRBV2 and TRBJ1-2; D call uncertain. Looked up from germline, CDR1 is SNHLY and CDR2 is FYNNEI. The CDR3 runs to 13 residues. The CDR3 region has the DNA TGTGTCAGCAGTGTTGAGTCTAACTATGGCTACACCTTC. It yields the protein CVSSVESNYGYTF.

The chain's CDR3 is CSVDGVNPHYGYTF. The CDR3 DNA reads TGCAGTGTCGACGGCGTGAATCCTCACTATGGCTACACCTTC. This chain connects TRBV20-1 to TRBJ1-2; D not resolved. Trimming left V 7 bases short and J 3 bases short, with 18 bases between. Germline values: CDR1 DFQATT, CDR2 SNEGSKA (reference sequence). The length of the CDR3 is 14 residues.

The gene calls are TRBV27 and TRBJ2-4; either TRBD1 or TRBD2 may fit D (5 bases each). The CDR3 runs 14 residues. The germline V gene encodes CDR1 MNHEY and CDR2 SMNVEV (reference sequence). The V end lost 3 bases, the J end lost 6 bases, and 12 bases lay between the germline ends. CDR3 coding DNA: TGTGCCAGCAGTTTCCGGGGCTCCGGAAACATTCAGTACTTC. Protein: CASSFRGSGNIQYF.

The chain is built from TRBV5-1 and TRBJ2-1, with a tentative D call TRBD2 (6 bases). Trimming removed 5 bases from V and 13 bases from J, with 25 bases in between. Germline V lookup: CDR1 SGHRS, CDR2 YFSETQ. The CDR3 spans 15 residues. CDR3 nucleotide sequence: TGCGCCAGCAGGAATCAGGGCCTCCCTCGGGAGACCCAGTTCTTC. This sequence encodes CASRNQGLPRETQFF.

Only a few counts were recorded for this clonotype. The chain employs TRBV7-2 and TRBJ2-5; D perhaps matches TRBD2 (5 bases). V was pared by 5 bases and J by 5 bases, with 21 bases between. The CDR3 runs to 16 residues. In germline, CDR1 is SGHTA, CDR2 FQGNSA. This chain's CDR3 is CASSPGNLSFGETQYF. The CDR3 nucleotides are TGTGCCAGCAGCCCCGGGAACTTAAGCTTTGGGGAGACCCAGTACTTC.

Only a few counts were recorded for this clonotype. The CDR3 sequence is CASSGMGSDTEAFF. As DNA, the CDR3 is TGTGCCAGCAGCGGCATGGGGTCTGACACTGAAGCTTTCTTT. The V call is TRBV7-6, the J call TRBJ1-1; D gene unclear. CDR1 is SGHVS and CDR2 is FNYEAQ in the germline V gene. This CDR3 spans 14 amino acids. The V gene lost 5 bases and the J gene lost 3 bases, with 13 bases spanning the gap.

This chain links TRBV28 with TRBJ2-2, with 15 bases that match TRBD2. Looked up from germline, CDR1 is MDHEN and CDR2 is SYDVKM. The CDR3 runs to 19 residues. V was pared by 3 bases and J by 5 bases, with 10 bases of the junction left unmatched. CDR3: CASSFQGTSGGLNTGELFF. As DNA, the CDR3 is TGTGCCAGCAGTTTCCAGGGGACTAGCGGGGGGCTTAATACCGGGGAGCTGTTTTTT.

The chain is built from TRBV20-1 and TRBJ2-5; 9 bases map to TRBD1. V shed 3 bases, J shed 11 bases, and the junction held 10 bases outside the gene matches. Germline CDR1 and CDR2: DFQATT and SNEGSKA (reference sequence). This CDR3 is 13 amino acids long. In DNA, the CDR3 is TGCAGTGCTAGTCCCGGGACAGGGAGGGAGCAGTACTTC. It is translated as CSASPGTGREQYF.

The gene calls are TRBV19 and TRBJ2-3; D unresolved. Between the trimmed V and J ends, which lost 2 bases and 2 bases, there was a span of 11 bases. The CDR3 runs to 15 residues. CDR1 LNHDA and CDR2 SQIVND come from the germline V gene (reference sequence). The CDR3 loop reads CASSIIMGLTDTQYF. The CDR3 DNA sequence: TGTGCCAGTAGTATAATAATGGGCCTCACAGATACGCAGTATTTT.